The entry below describes one TCR beta chain. Its antigen is unknown. This CDR3 spans 15 amino acids. Between the trimmed V and J ends, which lost 1 base and 5 bases, there was a span of 12 bases. Germline V gives CDR1 SGHNT, CDR2 YYREEE (reference sequence). These data are taken from a study of breast tumors, draining lymph nodes, adjacent tissues. Notes on the study in general: Tumor and nontumor repertoires were significantly more similar in luminal-like than in basal-like breast cancer.

Via MiXCR, TCRdb re-called the multiplex PCR reads, giving one row per CDR3 protein. Of tens of thousands of distinct CDR3 sequences detected, more than 20% appear once; the ten largest clones hold approximately 8.1%. This clonotype was sampled from a female donor with breast cancer. Some clones in this sample may be carry-over from other donors' samples. The chain couples TRBV5-4 to TRBJ1-4; maybe TRBD1 (5 bases). Sequencing was carried out using breast tumor tissue. CDR3 DNA sequence: TGTGCCAGCAGCTTGTCAGGGACGGGGAATGAAAAACTGTTTTTT. This translates into CASSLSGTGNEKLFF.